The T cell receptor beta chain under discussion was sequenced for a study of blood T cell repertoires in COVID-19. Trimming stripped 3 bases from V and 6 bases from J, with 9 bases between. Germline CDR1 is KGHSH and CDR2 is LQKENI. The CDR3 length is 12 residues. Libraries were prepared by immunoSEQ multiplex PCR; TCRdb keeps only in-frame clonotypes and omits some of them. This table has tens of thousands of clones, 88% appearing once. The V gene is TRBV18, the J gene TRBJ2-7, with a possible D match to TRBD2 (6 bases). The receptor was derived from a man aged 50-59 years with active COVID-19. Sequenced: peripheral blood. For the CDR3, the DNA is TGTGCCAGCTCACCGGGGGGTACCGAGCAGTACTTC. It specifies CASSPGGTEQYF.